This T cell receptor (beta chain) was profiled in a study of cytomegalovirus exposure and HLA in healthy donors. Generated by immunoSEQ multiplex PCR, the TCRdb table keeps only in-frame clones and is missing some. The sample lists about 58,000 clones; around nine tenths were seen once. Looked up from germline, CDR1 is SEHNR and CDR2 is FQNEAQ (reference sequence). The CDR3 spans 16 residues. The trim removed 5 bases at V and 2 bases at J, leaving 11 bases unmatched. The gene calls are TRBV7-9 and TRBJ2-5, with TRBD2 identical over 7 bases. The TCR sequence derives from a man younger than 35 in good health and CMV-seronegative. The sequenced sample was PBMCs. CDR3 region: CASSPPSQGLQETQYF. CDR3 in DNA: TGTGCCAGCAGCCCACCCTCCCAGGGACTACAAGAGACCCAGTACTTC.